What follows is one TCR beta chain and its context. The germline CDR1 and CDR2 sequences are MDHEN and SYDVKM. Trimming took 8 bases from V and 3 from J, leaving 8 bases between them. The CDR3 length is 11 residues. Study processing details: The authors estimated nucleated cell counts from reference gene primer amplification. Sequencing used immunoSEQ multiplex PCR; TCRdb keeps in-frame clones, though not all of them. V, J and clone size are those of that table, while D and trimming were read from the DNA. The repertoire holds approximately 140,000 clones, with about 86% as singletons. This entry belongs to a study of blood T cell repertoires in COVID-19.

The sequence came from a woman between 55 and 75 years old with acute or convalescent COVID-19. Sample: peripheral blood. This rearrangement joins TRBV28 to TRBJ2-7; unclear D gene. Here the CDR3 reads CASCSGYEQYF. The CDR3 DNA follows: TGTGCCAGCTGTTCGGGCTACGAGCAGTACTTC.